This entry lists 14 T cell receptor beta chains sequenced from one sample in a study of blood T cells in healthy people across ages. Next came a second PCR, run for roughly 6 to 11 cycles, which used a sample-barcoded 5' primer along with a J-beta primer mix. TCRdb independently ran MiXCR on the 5' RACE reads; one entry per CDR3 protein. In the table there are about 640,000 distinct CDR3 sequences, roughly 30% of which are singletons. The sample consisted of blood. The source of these receptors is a woman at least 80 years old in good health.

This clonotype appeared a few times. The chain links TRBV9 to TRBJ2-3, with D possibly TRBD2 on 7 matching bases. Trimming pared 7 bases from V and 6 bases from J, leaving 24 bases between. The CDR3 is made up of 16 amino acids. The germline CDR1 and CDR2 sequences are SGDLS and YYNGEE. Written as DNA, the CDR3 is TGTGCCAGCTTCTACCTCGGGGGGCCAATCCGGGATACGCAGTATTTT. Amino acid sequence: CASFYLGGPIRDTQYF.

This clonotype was observed many times. The CDR3 DNA is TGTGCCAGCAGCCGAGGGGACTTCACAGATACGCAGTATTTT. This codes for CASSRGDFTDTQYF. The rearrangement links TRBV7-2 to TRBJ2-3; weak D call: TRBD2 (6 bases). Trimming took 5 bases from V and 2 from J, leaving 11 bases between them. The CDR3 sequence is 14 residues long. The germline V gene encodes CDR1 SGHTA and CDR2 FQGNSA.

There are many counts of this clonotype. The rearrangement uses TRBV5-1 and TRBJ1-2, with 7 bases fitting TRBD1. The CDR3 totals 15 residues. Per the germline V gene, CDR1 is SGHRS and CDR2 is YFSETQ. Trimming cost V 3 bases and J 3 bases; bases outside gene matches: 8. The chain's CDR3 is CASSSQQGNHYGYTF. For the CDR3, the DNA is TGCGCCAGCAGCTCCCAACAGGGGAACCACTATGGCTACACCTTC.

This clonotype was recorded many times. The gene calls are TRBV5-5 and TRBJ1-3; D unclear. V lost 4 bases to trimming and J lost 0 bases, with 17 bases between them. The CDR3 has 17 amino acids. Germline CDR1 is SGHKS and CDR2 is YYEKEE (reference sequence). The CDR3 region is CASSALVGRSSGNTIYF. The DNA of the CDR3 is TGTGCCAGCAGCGCTCTTGTAGGACGCTCCTCTGGAAACACCATATATTTT. The entire variable domain, with the rest obtained from reference TRBV5-5 and TRBJ1-3, is as follows: DAGVTQSPTHLIKTRGQQVTLRCSPISGHKSVSWYQQVLGQGPQFIFQYYEKEERGRGNFPDRFSARQFPNYSSELNVNALLLGDSALYLCASSALVGRSSGNTIYFGEGSWLTVV.

The rearrangement uses TRBV27 and TRBJ2-1; 7 bases agree with TRBD1. Germline V CDR1 and CDR2: MNHEY, SMNVEV (reference sequence). Trimming at V came to 6 bases and at J to 6 bases, leaving 2 bases not matched to a gene. This CDR3 spans 12 amino acids. Here the CDR3 reads CASRTGINEQFF. DNA for the CDR3: TGTGCCAGCAGGACAGGGATCAATGAGCAGTTCTTC.

As for this clonotype: One base away lies a much larger clone, so this may be a sequencing read error. The rearrangement joins TRBV6-2 or TRBV6-3 to TRBJ2-7; D is undetermined. CDR1 is MNHEY and CDR2 is SVGEGT in the germline V gene. This CDR3 region has 14 residues. V lost 5 bases to trimming and J lost 7 bases, with 18 bases between them. DNA for the CDR3: TGTGCCAGCAGTGATCCGGGCAACTCCAATGAGCAGTACTTC. It encodes CASSDPGNSNEQYF.

This clonotype has only a few counts. This chain connects TRBV6-2 or TRBV6-3 to TRBJ2-1; 7 bases are shared with TRBD2. The ends lost 8 bases at V and 2 bases at J; junction bases unmatched: 12. CDR1 MNHEY and CDR2 SVGEGT come from the germline V gene. The CDR3 covers 16 residues. The CDR3, as DNA: TGTGCCAGCTTATCCTCCTCCGGGACTACCTACAATGAGCAGTTCTTC. This codes for CASLSSSGTTYNEQFF.

Many counts were recorded for this clonotype. J is TRBJ2-4 and V is TRBV12-3 or TRBV12-4; D is possibly TRBD2 (6 bases). The length of the CDR3 is 15 residues. V lost 2 bases and J 0 bases, leaving 8 bases between the germline ends. The CDR3 sequence: CASSLSSGAKNIQYF. The CDR3 DNA reads TGTGCCAGCAGTTTAAGTAGCGGAGCCAAAAACATTCAGTACTTC.

V is TRBV12-3 or TRBV12-4 and J is TRBJ1-4; the match to TRBD1 covers 9 bases. V lost 0 bases to trimming and J lost 8 bases; unmatched junction nucleotides: 10. This CDR3 contains 17 residues. The CDR3: CASSLAITGGLWEKLFF. In DNA form, the CDR3 reads TGTGCCAGCAGTTTAGCCATAACAGGGGGCCTTTGGGAAAAACTGTTTTTT.

Comments on this clonotype: A much larger clone sits a single nucleotide away, making a read error possible. The V gene is TRBV9, the J gene TRBJ2-3; D gene unclear. The CDR3 spans 13 residues. Germline V gene lookup returns CDR1 SGDLS and CDR2 YYNGEE. As DNA, the CDR3 is TGTGCCAGCATCGTAGCTGGTGGGGATACGCAGTATTTT. Its translation is CASIVAGGDTQYF. The entire variable domain, with the rest obtained from reference TRBV9 and TRBJ2-3, is as follows: DSGVTQTPKHLITATGQRVTLRCSPRSGDLSVYWYQQSLDQGLQFLIQYYNGEERAKGNILERFSAQQFPDLHSELNLSSLELGDSALYFCASIVAGGDTQYFGPGTRLTVL.

As to this clonotype: A much larger clone is a single base away; this may be a read error. V gene TRBV3-1 combines with J gene TRBJ1-4; D gene unclear. From germline, CDR1 is LGHDT and CDR2 YNNKEL (reference sequence). The CDR3 loop spans 14 amino acids. The CDR3: CASRYSGQDRKPFF. The DNA for the CDR3 is TGTGCCAGCAGGTACAGCGGGCAGGATCGAAAACCGTTTTTT.

The rearrangement uses TRBV28 and TRBJ1-6, with a weak D call TRBD1 (5 bases). Germline V gene lookup returns CDR1 MDHEN and CDR2 SYDVKM. The CDR3 covers 14 residues. V lost 7 bases and J lost 2, with 9 bases in between. The DNA for the CDR3 is TGTGCCAGCACCCGGGGCGCCTATAATTCACCCCTCCACTTT. Translating it yields CASTRGAYNSPLHF.

Of note for this clonotype: A read error may be the cause here, since a much bigger clone is one base away. This rearrangement joins TRBV10-3 to TRBJ2-6; D not resolved. The CDR3 is 15 amino acids. Germline V lookup: CDR1 ENHRY, CDR2 SYGVKD. CDR3 nucleotides: TGTGCCGTCAGTGAGGTAACGGGTCGGGCCAACGTCCTGACTTTC. Translated, it gives CAVSEVTGRANVLTF.

This clonotype has a count of ten or more. CDR3 DNA: TGTGCCAGCAGCTTAGGGAGGGGGACTAGCGTGCAGTTCTTC. Its protein is CASSLGRGTSVQFF. The chain couples TRBV11-3 to TRBJ2-1; 10 bases match TRBD2. The V segment lost 1 base and the J segment 12 bases; nucleotides outside the gene matches: 6. Germline V gene data show CDR1 as SGHNT and CDR2 as YENEEA. The CDR3 sequence is 14 residues long.